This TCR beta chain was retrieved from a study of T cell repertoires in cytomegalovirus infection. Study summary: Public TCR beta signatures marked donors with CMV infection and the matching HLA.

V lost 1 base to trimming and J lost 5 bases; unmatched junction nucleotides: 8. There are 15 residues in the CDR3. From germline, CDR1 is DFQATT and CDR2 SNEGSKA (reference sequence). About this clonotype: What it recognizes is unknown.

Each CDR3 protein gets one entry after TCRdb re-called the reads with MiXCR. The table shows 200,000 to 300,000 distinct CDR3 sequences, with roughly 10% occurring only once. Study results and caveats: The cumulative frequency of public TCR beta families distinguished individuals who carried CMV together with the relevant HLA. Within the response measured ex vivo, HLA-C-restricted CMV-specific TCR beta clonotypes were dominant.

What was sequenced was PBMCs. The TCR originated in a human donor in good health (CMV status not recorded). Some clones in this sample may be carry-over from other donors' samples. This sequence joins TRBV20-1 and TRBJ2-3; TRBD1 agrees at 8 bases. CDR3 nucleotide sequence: TGCAGTGCTAGAGTAACGGGACAGGACGTAGATACGCAGTATTTT. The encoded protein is CSARVTGQDVDTQYF.